This T cell receptor (beta chain) derives from a study of cytomegalovirus exposure and HLA in healthy donors. Trimming pared 4 bases from V and 10 bases from J, leaving 18 bases between. The CDR3 runs to 14 residues. Germline V lookup: CDR1 SGHRS, CDR2 YFSETQ. A multiplex PCR was run with 60 Vbeta primers and 13 Jbeta primers. Clones were read by immunoSEQ multiplex PCR, and TCRdb kept only the in-frame ones, dropping some. The table has 150,000 to 200,000 clones, approximately 90% seen once; the top ten hold 0.9% to 1.2%. The V call is TRBV5-1, the J call TRBJ2-1, with a weak D call TRBD2 (6 bases). The source is a boy aged 2-15 years in good health and CMV-seronegative. Source material: PBMCs. The CDR3 DNA sequence: TGCGCCAGCAGCCGTGACGGGACTTCGGGAGAGCAGTTCTTC. Residues: CASSRDGTSGEQFF.